Presented here are 8 T cell receptor beta chains from one specimen sequenced in a study of T cells in Graves' hyperthyroidism and ophthalmopathy. It was RNA transcripts that yielded the amplified TCR beta CDR3 regions. First-round RT-PCR with HTBI primers amplified the TCR CDR3 region. TCRdb processed the multiplex PCR reads anew with MiXCR; each CDR3 protein has one entry. The sample has roughly 500,000 distinct CDR3 sequences, over 35% seen once; the top ten hold about two fifths. Material: peripheral blood or thyroid tissue (not recorded which). These receptor sequences come from an adult woman with Graves' disease, either hyperthyroidism or ophthalmopathy (not recorded which).

This clonotype was counted ten times or more. The chain carries TRBV11-2 and TRBJ2-5; D tentatively fits TRBD1 or TRBD2 (5 bases each). Germline CDR1 is SGHAT and CDR2 is FQNNGV. The ends were cut back, 8 bases at V and 1 base at J, with 14 bases in the middle. This CDR3 comprises 14 residues. Here the CDR3 reads CASGSGTPQETQYF. The CDR3 DNA reads TGTGCCAGCGGGTCCGGGACCCCCCAAGAGACCCAGTACTTC.

This clonotype was observed many times. The V gene is TRBV5-6, the J gene TRBJ2-6; TRBD1 matches 7 bases. V trimming: 3 bases; J trimming: 3 bases; junction bases outside the gene matches: 3. Germline V gene data show CDR1 as SGHDT and CDR2 as YYEEEE. This CDR3 is built from 15 residues. CDR3 DNA: TGTGCCAGCAGCTCGAGGGGGCATGGGGCCAACGTCCTGACTTTC. This sequence encodes CASSSRGHGANVLTF.

This clonotype turned up a few times. The J gene is TRBJ2-5, the V gene TRBV6-2 or TRBV6-3; TRBD1 matches 9 bases. The CDR3 consists of 15 residues. The V gene end was trimmed by 7 bases and the J gene end by 5 bases; junction bases not matched to a gene: 11. The germline V gene has CDR1 MNHEY and CDR2 SVGEGT. The CDR3 region has the DNA TGTGCCAGCACCTCCCGGGACAGGGTAAGGGAGACCCAGTACTTC. Translating it yields CASTSRDRVRETQYF.

This rearrangement joins TRBV15 to TRBJ1-5, with TRBD1 matching over 9 bases. Germline trimming cut 3 bases from V and 2 bases from J; bases unmatched to any gene: 5. Germline V gives CDR1 LNHNV, CDR2 YYDKDF (reference sequence). This CDR3 is 16 amino acids long. The CDR3, as DNA: TGTGCCACCAGCAGGGACCGGGACAGGGGCAATCAGCCCCAGCATTTT. Translated, it gives CATSRDRDRGNQPQHF.

A word on this clonotype: One junction end does not reproduce the germline sequence, and a read error may be involved. V and J are TRBV10-3 and TRBJ2-7; 9 nucleotides match TRBD2. Germline V lookup: CDR1 ENHRY, CDR2 SYGVKD. This CDR3 is 16 amino acids long. CDR3 bases: TGCGCCATCAGTGAGTCTCGGTCTAGCGGGAACTACGAGCAGTACTTC. It translates to CAISESRSSGNYEQYF.

In this sample, this clonotype turned up many times. The chain uses TRBV4-1 and TRBJ1-1, with no clear D. This CDR3 is 14 amino acids long. V lost 1 base and J lost 1, with 7 bases in between. Germline CDR1 is MGHRA and CDR2 is YSYEKL. CDR3 residues: CASSQATGNTEAFF. CDR3 coding DNA: TGCGCCAGCAGCCAAGCGACGGGGAACACTGAAGCTTTCTTT.

The J gene is TRBJ1-1, the V gene TRBV19; D is perhaps TRBD1 (5 bases). Looked up from germline, CDR1 is LNHDA and CDR2 is SQIVND (reference sequence). V lost 4 bases and J lost 4, with 10 bases in between. The CDR3 spans 13 residues. Here the CDR3 reads CASSNRFGTEAFF. The CDR3 bases are TGTGCCAGTAGTAACAGGTTTGGCACTGAAGCTTTCTTT.

The CDR3 bases are TGCAGTGCCCCAGCGACTAGGGGCACAGATACGCAGTATTTT. This encodes CSAPATRGTDTQYF. This sequence joins TRBV20-1 and TRBJ2-3, with a tentative D call TRBD2 (6 bases). Per germline, CDR1 DFQATT and CDR2 SNEGSKA (reference sequence). The CDR3 contains 14 residues. The ends were cut back, 6 bases at V and 1 base at J, with 14 bases in the middle.